This T cell receptor beta chain is from a study of graft-versus-host responses after intestinal transplantation. The overall study: Anti-thymocyte globulin served as induction for all recipients, who then took tacrolimus and steroids for about 3 years.

The CDR3 totals 17 residues. Trimming stripped 1 base from V and 6 bases from J, with 19 bases between. Looked up from germline, CDR1 is SGHVS and CDR2 is FNYEAQ. Generated by immunoSEQ multiplex PCR, the TCRdb table keeps only in-frame clones and is missing some. The profile shows over 8,000 clones, 35% to 40% of them singletons. Regarding the study as a whole: Early HvG declines after transplant were associated with peak circulating GvH clone levels.

This clone was counted a few times. With around 200,000 irradiated, violet-dye-labeled stimulator cells, around 200,000 CFSE-labeled responder cells were plated. This specimen consisted of alloreactive CD8+ T cells from a mixed lymphocyte reaction culture, obtained before intestinal transplant. Documented subset: CFSE-low proliferating T cells sorted from approximately 6-day pre-transplant mixed lymphocyte reaction (GvH or HvG direction). The chain has TRBV7-6 and TRBJ2-1; D is perhaps TRBD2 (6 bases). The sequence came from a human patient who received an intestinal transplant. This CDR3 reads CASSLVPRREISNEQFF. CDR3 sequence (DNA): TGTGCCAGCAGCTTAGTTCCTAGGAGGGAAATCTCCAATGAGCAGTTCTTC.